Below, one T cell receptor (beta chain) is given with its context. This clonotype was detected only a few times. There is no known antigen for this receptor. A much bigger clone sits one base away, suggesting this may be a read error. The TCR beta CDR3 region was amplified from genomic DNA by two rounds of multiplex PCR. The first PCR round used primers specific to each TRBV and TRBJ gene, with sequences filed in Chinese patent CN105087789A. Universal primers were used in the second round of PCR. The Roche High Pure PCR Template Preparation Kit was used to extract genomic DNA from frozen PBMCs. The libraries underwent paired-end sequencing with 151 bp reads on an Illumina HiSeq 3000. In the source study's methods: CutAdapt was used to discard raw reads that did not contain the multiplex PCR primer sequences. PEAR was used to merge high-quality paired reads into contigs. By aligning each contig to reference sequences, MiXCR assigned the TRB V, D and J gene segments to that contig. CDR3 sequences were clustered by base quality and sequence similarity to remove sequencing errors. Shannon entropy normalized by the natural log of productive TCR sequence number was used as the measure of diversity. Clonality was defined as one minus Shannon entropy divided by the natural log of the number of unique clonotypes. The Youden index of ROC curves was used to select progression-free survival cut-offs for repertoire metrics, and analyses were performed in R 3.5.3. The public reads were quality trimmed at Q25 with fastp and then assembled into clones with MiXCR by TCRdb, keeping productive beta chains. A single entry per CDR3 protein holds the most common genes and DNA from its merged rows. The V and J calls, along with clone size, are taken from TCRdb and not from the paper's own processing. For this sample the table gives roughly 30,000 distinct CDR3 sequences, of which under 35% were detected only once. The ten largest clones take up around a sixth of the sample.

All patients had node-negative disease on CT and PET/CT, and none had a history of other malignancies or had previously received chemotherapy or radiotherapy. At each of two time points, roughly 6.5 milliliters of peripheral venous blood were collected in EDTA tubes. Ficoll-Paque Plus density-gradient centrifugation was used to isolate PBMCs. Immediately after collection, samples were stored at -80 degrees C until analysis. CDR1 and CDR2, looked up from the germline V gene, are SGHRS and YFSETQ. Between the V and J ends, shortened by 2 bases and 1 base respectively, the junction contains 7 bases. The CDR3 runs 14 residues from the cysteine to the phenylalanine. The entry retains the CDR3 DNA only, 42 bases that are in frame from base 1. These data belong to a study of prognosis after radiotherapy for stage I lung cancer (dated by TCRdb to the early 2020s). In terms of the full investigation: Between early 2018 and 2019, more than 15 stage I NSCLC patients were enrolled in Nanjing, China. Some 15 patients presented with newly diagnosed primary stage I lung tumors, and five or six carried oligometastatic NSCLC following surgical resection of the primary tumor. All patients were considered medically inoperable, owing to comorbidities in about a dozen and refusal of surgery in seven or eight. Ages in the cohort of some 13 men and about six women ranged from roughly 53 to 84 years, with a median of 74. Squamous cell carcinoma histology was identified in seven patients, and adenocarcinoma histology was identified in eleven to twelve patients. Image-guided IMRT or VMAT was used to deliver SBRT in 3 to 5 fractions at a biologically effective dose of at least 100 Gy. Concurrent therapy was not administered to any patient alongside SBRT. Distant metastases were developed by four of the 19 patients after SBRT, at a median of around seven months, whereas no significant progression was observed in the other 15 patients. This study profiled peripheral blood TCR beta repertoires from stage I NSCLC patients before and after stereotactic body radiotherapy and linked the repertoires to distant failure. A total of around 40 blood samples from roughly 20 patients were sequenced, with one sample obtained before and one obtained after SBRT for each patient. What the work shows at the level of the full study, not this receptor alone: TRBV and TRBJ usage frequencies reportedly differed by metastasis status, in two V genes at baseline and in roughly ten V and two J genes after SBRT. The study was limited by the small cohort and short follow-up, and independent validation of the study findings is required. After SBRT, the number of unique TCR clones decreased (median around 10,000 before versus several thousand after; Wilcoxon paired P=0.011). None of the reported P values were adjusted for multiple comparisons. Whether the expanded TCR clones were tumor-specific was not determined. Post-SBRT Shannon entropy and its change from baseline were lower in patients who developed distant metastases; baseline Shannon entropy was not associated with metastases.

This TCR came from a donor over 45 with non-small cell lung cancer. The rearrangement joined TRBV5-1 to TRBJ1-5; D gene: possibly TRBD1, on 5 matching bases. The sample in question was PBMCs, obtained before or after stereotactic body radiation therapy (not recorded which). The nucleotides read TGCGCCAGCAGCTTCGAGGGGAGCAATCAGCCCCAGCATTTT. Protein translation: CASSFEGSNQPQHF.